The T cell receptor (beta chain) under discussion was sequenced for a study of PD-1 blockade in classical Hodgkin lymphoma. Overall study findings and caveats: For complete responders, baseline diversity was comparable to that of newly diagnosed patients. Exclusion removed patients who began nivolumab under 1 year after ASCT. By cycle point C4D1, TCR diversity had risen significantly in CD4+ cells (but not CD8+ cells).

Every single patient, without exception, relapsed after autologous stem cell transplantation, and brentuximab vedotin exposure varied. When best responses were assessed, they were complete response, partial response or progressive disease. Clones were read by immunoSEQ multiplex PCR, and TCRdb kept only the in-frame ones, dropping some. The table shows about 39,000 clones, with around nine tenths occurring only once. The CDR3 loop spans 12 amino acids. Germline CDR1 and CDR2: MNHEY and SMNVEV (reference sequence). Trimming left V 8 bases short and J 1 base short, with 6 bases between. A word on this clone: Its antigen is as yet unknown.

The chain employs TRBV27 and TRBJ2-1; D gene uncertain. The origin of this receptor is a human donor with classical Hodgkin lymphoma. Sequenced here: peripheral blood mononuclear cells (PBMCs), sampled at baseline. CDR3 bases: TGTGCCAGCTACCAATCCTACAATGAGCAGTTCTTC. Its translation: CASYQSYNEQFF.